This record concerns one TCR beta chain sequence. The antigen is not known. The data derive from a study of CD8+ T cells in alopecia areata. Study overall: Among treated patients, oral tofacitinib was administered at 5 to 10 mg twice daily.

Findings and limits, study-wide: Mice gave a clearer picture of TCR sharing than patients did, possibly for HLA-related reasons. Across lesional scalp, and particularly alopecia totalis/universalis, clonality surpassed that of normal scalp.

In each case, RNA was isolated and then reverse transcribed into cDNA as the sequencing template. Assay used: immunoSEQ multiplex PCR; TCRdb lists only in-frame clones, some missing. The table lists 110,000 or so clones, around two fifths of them singletons. Germline loops: CDR1 MNHEY, CDR2 SVGAGI. Unmatched junction bases numbered 2, after V lost 2 bases and J lost 1 base. The CDR3 runs to 15 residues. Sampling of alopecia areata patients yielded lesional scalp punch biopsies as well as peripheral blood. Sequencing used CD4+ T cells sorted from blood. The receptor comes from a human donor with alopecia areata. The chain uses TRBV6-5 and TRBJ2-3, with TRBD1 identical over 8 bases. This CDR3 reads CASSYTTGGTDTQYF. DNA for the CDR3: TGTGCCAGCAGTTACACGACAGGGGGCACAGATACGCAGTATTTT.